This TCR beta chain was identified in a study of Graves' ophthalmopathy and Graves' hyperthyroidism. The wider study: Peripheral blood was gathered at first diagnosis, ahead of any treatment whatsoever. Overall study findings and caveats: A model built from 13 signatures distinguished ophthalmopathy from stable hyperthyroidism with about 86% sensitivity and less than 83% specificity.

The table lists this clonotype with many counts. Antigen unknown. The CDR3 runs to 13 residues. V dropped 4 bases and J dropped 10; count of bases not matched to a gene: 8. Germline V lookup: CDR1 SGHAT, CDR2 FQNNGV. The sequenced template was RNA, covering the TCR beta CDR3 region. Following a first-round RT-PCR that used HTBI primers, a second-round multiplex PCR was carried out. TCRdb called the multiplex PCR reads again in MiXCR, with one record for every CDR3 protein. The top ten clones hold 3% to 4% of a sample with 650,000 to 800,000 distinct CDR3 sequences, approximately 39% of them seen once. The receptor's source is an adult man with Graves' ophthalmopathy. The chain employs TRBV11-2 and TRBJ1-1, with 8 positions matching TRBD1. The sequenced sample was peripheral blood. CDR3 residues: CASSSGGAGRAFF. DNA of the CDR3: TGTGCCAGCAGCTCAGGGGGCGCGGGTAGAGCTTTCTTT.